This entry is about one T cell receptor beta chain. Germline V gives CDR1 LNHNV, CDR2 YYDKDF (reference sequence). The CDR3 has 16 amino acids. The J segment lost 6 bases and the V segment lost 3 bases, leaving 8 bases of the junction unmatched. The sample comes from a study of cytomegalovirus exposure and HLA in healthy donors. The PCR ran on 60 Vbeta and 13 Jbeta primers. Profiling relied on immunoSEQ multiplex PCR, and the TCRdb table lists in-frame clones only, not all of them. The sample shows 130,000 or so clones, 60% to 80% of them seen only once. The sample taken for sequencing was PBMCs. The sequence derives from a man in his forties in good health and CMV-seronegative. The chain carries TRBV15 and TRBJ2-2, with 9 positions matching TRBD2. CDR3 in DNA: TGTGCCACCAGCAGGGCGGGGGGGTCGGTTTCCGGGGAGCTGTTTTTT. Its translation is CATSRAGGSVSGELFF. Full variable domain (missing parts from reference TRBV15 and TRBJ2-2): DAMVIQNPRYQVTQFGKPVTLSCSQTLNHNVMYWYQQKSSQAPKLLFHYYDKDFNNEADTPDNFQSRRPNTSFCFLDIRSPGLGDTAMYLCATSRAGGSVSGELFFGEGSRLTVL.